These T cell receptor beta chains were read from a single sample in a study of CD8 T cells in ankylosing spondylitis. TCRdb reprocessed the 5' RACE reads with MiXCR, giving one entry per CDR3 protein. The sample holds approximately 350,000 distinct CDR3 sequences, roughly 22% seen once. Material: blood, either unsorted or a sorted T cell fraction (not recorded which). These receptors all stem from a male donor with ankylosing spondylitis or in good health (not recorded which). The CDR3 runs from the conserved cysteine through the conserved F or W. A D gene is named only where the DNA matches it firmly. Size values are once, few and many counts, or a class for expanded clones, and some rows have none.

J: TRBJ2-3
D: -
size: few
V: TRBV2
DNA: TGTGCCAGCAGTGAGTCCCACACAGATACGCAGTATTTT
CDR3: CASSESHTDTQYF

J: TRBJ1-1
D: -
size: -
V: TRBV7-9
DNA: TGTGCCAGCAGCGGGGGGGTGAAAACTGAAGCTTTCTTT
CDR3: CASSGGVKTEAFF

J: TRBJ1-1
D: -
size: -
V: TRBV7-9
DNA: TGTGCCAGCACCCTAGTAGAGGGGACTGAAGCTTTCTTT
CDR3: CASTLVEGTEAFF

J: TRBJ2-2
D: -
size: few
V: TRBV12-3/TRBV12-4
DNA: TGTGCCAGCAGTCTAACCCCGTCCGGGGAGCTGTTTTTT
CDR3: CASSLTPSGELFF

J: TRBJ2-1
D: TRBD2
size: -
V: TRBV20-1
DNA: TGCAGTGCTAGAGCGGGACTAGCGGGCGATGAGCAGTTCTTC
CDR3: CSARAGLAGDEQFF

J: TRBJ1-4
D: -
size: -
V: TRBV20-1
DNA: TGCAGTGCTAGTGATCGGACTCCGGATGAAAAACTGTTTTTT
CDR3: CSASDRTPDEKLFF

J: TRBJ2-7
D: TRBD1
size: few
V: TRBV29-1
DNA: TGCAGCGTTGAAACAGGGGCGGGCTACGAGCAGTACTTC
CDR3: CSVETGAGYEQYF

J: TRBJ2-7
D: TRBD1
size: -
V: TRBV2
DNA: TGTGCCAGCAAAGACAGGGGGAGGTGGTACGAGCAGTACTTC
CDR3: CASKDRGRWYEQYF

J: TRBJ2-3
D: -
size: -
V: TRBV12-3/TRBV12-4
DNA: TGTGCCAGCACCCCCCCGGGTTGGAGGAAACACACAGATACGCAGTATTTT
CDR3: CASTPPGWRKHTDTQYF

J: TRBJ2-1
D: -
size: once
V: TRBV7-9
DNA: TGTGCCAGCAGCTTAGCGGGGACGGTCTCCTACAATGAGCAGTTCTTC
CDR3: CASSLAGTVSYNEQFF

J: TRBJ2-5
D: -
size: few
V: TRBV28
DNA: TGTGCCAGCAGTTTATACGGGGACCAAGAGACCCAGTACTTC
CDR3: CASSLYGDQETQYF

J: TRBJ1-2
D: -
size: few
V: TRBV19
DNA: TGTGCCAGTAGTACGGGGGATGGCAGCTATGGCTACACCTTC
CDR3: CASSTGDGSYGYTF

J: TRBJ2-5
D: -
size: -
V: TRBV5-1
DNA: TGCGCCAGCAGCTTGTGGAGGGGGCTTGGAGAGACCCAGTACTTC
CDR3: CASSLWRGLGETQYF

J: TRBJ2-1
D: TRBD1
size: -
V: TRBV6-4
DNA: TGTGCCAGCCTAGCAGGGGGACGGTACAATGAGCAGTTCTTC
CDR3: CASLAGGRYNEQFF

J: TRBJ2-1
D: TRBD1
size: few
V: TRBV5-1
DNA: TGCGCCAGCAGCTCAGCCCGGGGACAGTTCGATGAGCAGTTCTTC
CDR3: CASSSARGQFDEQFF

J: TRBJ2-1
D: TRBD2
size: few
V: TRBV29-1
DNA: TGCAGCGTTGAAGGTTGGGGCGGGGGGGGCTACAATGAGCAGTTCTTC
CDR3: CSVEGWGGGGYNEQFF

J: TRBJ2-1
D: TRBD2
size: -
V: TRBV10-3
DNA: TGTGCCATCAGTGGGGGGCCCCGGGGAGCGGGGGGCCAGGGTGAGCAGTTCTTC
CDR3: CAISGGPRGAGGQGEQFF

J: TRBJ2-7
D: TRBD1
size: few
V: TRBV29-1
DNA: TGCAGCGTCGACGCCGGGACAGGCTACGAGCAGTACTTC
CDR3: CSVDAGTGYEQYF

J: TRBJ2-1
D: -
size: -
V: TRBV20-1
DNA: TGCAGTGCTAGAGGTTCTTCGTTACACAGGGAGCAGTTCTTC
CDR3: CSARGSSLHREQFF

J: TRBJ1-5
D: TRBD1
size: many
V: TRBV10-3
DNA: TGTGCCATCGGCGGGGGACAGGATTTAGGTCAGCCCCAGCATTTT
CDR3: CAIGGGQDLGQPQHF

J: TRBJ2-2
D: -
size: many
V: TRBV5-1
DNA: TGCGCCAGCAGCTTGTTGGCGGATTCGAGCACCGGGGAGCTGTTTTTT
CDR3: CASSLLADSSTGELFF

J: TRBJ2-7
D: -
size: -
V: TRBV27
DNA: TGTGCCAGCAGTACGACAGCCTCCTACGAGCAGTACTTC
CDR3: CASSTTASYEQYF

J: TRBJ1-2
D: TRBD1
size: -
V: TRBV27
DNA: TGTGCCAGCAGAGGACAGGCTTATGGCTACACCTTC
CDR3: CASRGQAYGYTF

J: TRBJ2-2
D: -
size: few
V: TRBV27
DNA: TGTGCCAGCAGCCCAGGGGTCAACACCGGGGAGCTGTTTTTT
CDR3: CASSPGVNTGELFF

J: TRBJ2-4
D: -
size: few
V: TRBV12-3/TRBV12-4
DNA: TGTGCCAGCAGGTCAGGATGGAACATTCAGTACTTC
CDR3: CASRSGWNIQYF

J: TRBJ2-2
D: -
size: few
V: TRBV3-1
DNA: TGTGCCAGCAGCCAAGATCGTGGAGGGGGATATCTGACCGGGGAGCTGTTTTTT
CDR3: CASSQDRGGGYLTGELFF

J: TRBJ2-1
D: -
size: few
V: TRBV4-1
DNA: TGCGCCAGCAGCCAAGATTTTGACTCCTACAATGAGCAGTTCTTC
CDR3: CASSQDFDSYNEQFF

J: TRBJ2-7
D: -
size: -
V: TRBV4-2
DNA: TGTGCCAGCAGCCAAGATCGCTGGAGCCCCTACGAGCAGTACTTC
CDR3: CASSQDRWSPYEQYF

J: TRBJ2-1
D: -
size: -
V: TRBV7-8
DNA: TGTGCCAGCAGCCCGTTTAGTGTGCTGAGCGACAATGAGCAGTTCTTC
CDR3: CASSPFSVLSDNEQFF

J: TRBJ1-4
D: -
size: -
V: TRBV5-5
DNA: TGTGCCAGCAGCCCGGGACCGCCTATTGGGGAAAAACTGTTTTTT
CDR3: CASSPGPPIGEKLFF

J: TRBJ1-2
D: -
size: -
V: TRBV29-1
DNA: TGCAGCGTTGCCGACGGTTCCCTACGACGCAGCGGCTACACCTTC
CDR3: CSVADGSLRRSGYTF

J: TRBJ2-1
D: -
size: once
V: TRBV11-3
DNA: TGTGCCACCAAGCTTACAGGGGAGGGGCGGTCCTACAATGAGCAGTTCTTC
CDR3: CATKLTGEGRSYNEQFF

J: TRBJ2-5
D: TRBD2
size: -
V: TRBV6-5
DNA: TGTGCCAGCAGTTACTATGGCGGGGGGGCCTCGGGAGAGACCCAGTACTTC
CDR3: CASSYYGGGASGETQYF

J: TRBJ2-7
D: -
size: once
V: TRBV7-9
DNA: TGTGCCAGCAGCTCCGCAACGAGGAACGAGCAGTACTTC
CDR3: CASSSATRNEQYF

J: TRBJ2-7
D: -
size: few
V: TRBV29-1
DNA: TGCAGCACCCGGGACACCAACTACGAGCAGTACTTC
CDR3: CSTRDTNYEQYF

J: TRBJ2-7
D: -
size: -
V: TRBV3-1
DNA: TGTGCCACCAGCCGAGCAGGTCACCCTCTCTACGAGCAGTACTTC
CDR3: CATSRAGHPLYEQYF

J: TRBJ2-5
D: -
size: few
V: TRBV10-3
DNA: TGTGCCATCAGTGAGTCGGGGGACCAAGAGACCCAGTACTTC
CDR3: CAISESGDQETQYF

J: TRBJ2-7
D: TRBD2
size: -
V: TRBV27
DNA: TGTGCCAGCAGTTCCGGGACTACCCTTATGGACGAGCAGTACTTC
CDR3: CASSSGTTLMDEQYF

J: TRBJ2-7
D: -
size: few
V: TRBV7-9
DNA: TGTGCCAGCAGCTTAGTCGAGCCGGGGGAGCAGTACTTC
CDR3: CASSLVEPGEQYF

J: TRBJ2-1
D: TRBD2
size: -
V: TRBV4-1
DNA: TGCGCCAGCAGCCAAGAGGAGCGGGGGGACCTTTACAATGAGCAGTTCTTC
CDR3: CASSQEERGDLYNEQFF

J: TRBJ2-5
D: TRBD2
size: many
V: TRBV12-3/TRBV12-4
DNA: TGTGCCAGCAGTCCTGGGACTAGCGGGGTCGGAGAGACCCAGTACTTC
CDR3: CASSPGTSGVGETQYF

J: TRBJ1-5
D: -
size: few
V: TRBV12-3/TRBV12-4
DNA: TGTGCCAGCAGTTTAGCGGGTGTAGGACAGCCCCAGCATTTT
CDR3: CASSLAGVGQPQHF

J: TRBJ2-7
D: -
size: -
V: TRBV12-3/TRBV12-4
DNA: TGTGCCAGCAGTTTTCAGGTCAGGCTCGAGCAGTACTTC
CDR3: CASSFQVRLEQYF

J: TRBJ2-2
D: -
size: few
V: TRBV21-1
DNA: TGTGCCAGCAGCAAAACCGTCGATTTGGGGGCGAACACCGGGGAGCTGTTTTTT
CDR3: CASSKTVDLGANTGELFF

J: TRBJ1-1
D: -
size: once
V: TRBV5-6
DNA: TGTGCCAGCAGCTTGGCCTTAGATCCCACTGAAGCTTTCTTT
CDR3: CASSLALDPTEAFF

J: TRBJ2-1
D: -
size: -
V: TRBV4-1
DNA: TGCGCCAGCAGCCAAATTGATGAGCAGTTCTTC
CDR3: CASSQIDEQFF

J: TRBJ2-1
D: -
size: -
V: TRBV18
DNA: TGTGCCAGCTCACCCTCGGATGAGCAGTTCTTC
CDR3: CASSPSDEQFF

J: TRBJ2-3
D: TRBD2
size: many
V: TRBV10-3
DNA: TGTGCCATCAGTGGGGGGCCTAGCGGGGACACAGATACGCAGTATTTT
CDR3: CAISGGPSGDTDTQYF

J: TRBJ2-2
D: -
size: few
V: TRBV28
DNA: TGTGCCAGCAGTCCGCTCCAGGAGGGCACCGGGGAGCTGTTTTTT
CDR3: CASSPLQEGTGELFF

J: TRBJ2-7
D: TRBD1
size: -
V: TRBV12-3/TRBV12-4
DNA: TGTGCCAGCAGTTCTTGGACAGGAGGAGAGTACTTC
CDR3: CASSSWTGGEYF

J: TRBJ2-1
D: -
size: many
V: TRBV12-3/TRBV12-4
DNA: TGTGCCAGCAGTTTGGGGCCTAGTGAGCAGTTCTTC
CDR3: CASSLGPSEQFF

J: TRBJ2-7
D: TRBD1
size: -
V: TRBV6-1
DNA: TGTGCCAGCAGCCACCCCTACAGGGGCTACGAGCAGTACTTC
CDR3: CASSHPYRGYEQYF

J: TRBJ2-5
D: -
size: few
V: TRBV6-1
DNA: TGTGCCAGCAGTCAAGAACTAGATTTGGAGACCCAGTACTTC
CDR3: CASSQELDLETQYF

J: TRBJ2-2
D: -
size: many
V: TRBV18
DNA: TGTGCCAGCTCAGACCCTAACACCGGGGAGCTGTTTTTT
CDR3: CASSDPNTGELFF

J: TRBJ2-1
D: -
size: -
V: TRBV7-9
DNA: TGTGCCAGCAGCCCCAGCTATAGGTACAATGAGCAGTTCTTC
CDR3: CASSPSYRYNEQFF

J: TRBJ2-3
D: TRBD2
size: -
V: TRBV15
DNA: TGTGCCACCAGCAGAGTTCCGGGGGGTACGCAGTATTTT
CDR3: CATSRVPGGTQYF

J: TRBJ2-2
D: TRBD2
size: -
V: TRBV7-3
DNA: TGTGCCAGCAGCATCCCCCGGGCGGGGGGCCCCGCGAACACCGGGGAGCTGTTTTTT
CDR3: CASSIPRAGGPANTGELFF